The present T cell receptor (beta chain) was sequenced within a study of T-cell memory formation after mild COVID-19. Study findings and constraints: The finding that pre-infection memory included some responding clones suggested that cross-reactive memory joined.

In germline, CDR1 is SGHVS, CDR2 FNYEAQ. The CDR3 extends over 16 amino acids. V was pared by 4 bases and J by 1 base, with 16 bases between. This clonotype was observed a few times. Its antigen remains unknown. Each CDR3 protein gets one entry after TCRdb re-called the 5' RACE reads with MiXCR. There are about 270,000 distinct CDR3 sequences in the sample; 15% occur only once, and 2.1% lies in the top ten. Sequencing was performed on PBMCs or a T cell subset sorted from them (not recorded which). The V call is TRBV7-6, the J call TRBJ1-2; possible D gene TRBD1, 6 bases. This sequence originates from an adult woman who had mild COVID-19 (a few samples of this study predate the infection). Cell type and time point are not known. The CDR3 bases are TGTGCCAGCAGCTCAAGTCAGGGGATTAATAACTATGGCTACACCTTC. Translating gives CASSSSQGINNYGYTF. Based on the CDR3 plus reference TRBV7-6 and TRBJ1-2, the full variable domain is GAGVSQSPRYKVTKRGQDVALRCDPISGHVSLYWYRQALGQGPEFLTYFNYEAQQDKSGLPNDRFSAERPEGSISTLTIQRTEQRDSAMYRCASSSSQGINNYGYTFGSGTRLTVV.